The rows below give T cell receptor beta chains drawn from one sample of a study of blood T cell repertoires in COVID-19. Generated by immunoSEQ multiplex PCR, the TCRdb table keeps only in-frame clones and is missing some. There are approximately 200,000 clones in the sample; roughly 94% occur only once, and about 0.8% lies in the top ten. The sample was peripheral blood. The receptors come from a man between 25 and 39 years old with COVID-19, enrolled during active disease. Both conserved end residues are part of each CDR3.

TRBV27	TRBJ1-1	CASSPLTGKSEAFF
TRBV9	TRBJ2-2	CASSVDLGPGQGVTGELFF
TRBV5-1	TRBJ1-1	CASSLELDRNTEAFF
TRBV29-1	TRBJ2-4	CSVVEVSKNIQYF
TRBV6-6	TRBJ2-2	CASSYSVGENTGELFF
TRBV29-1	TRBJ2-1	CSVEVRDRDPNEQFF
TRBV6-5	TRBJ1-3	CASSVDRDSGNTIYF
TRBV27	TRBJ1-1	CASSLWGGRTEAFF
TRBV10-3	TRBJ1-3	CAISDARGGGNTIYF
TRBV7-9	TRBJ2-1	CASSLGVFGGGYNEQFF
TRBV3-1/TRBV3-2	TRBJ1-2	CASSQLNYGYTF
TRBV27	TRBJ1-3	CASSLSRTGVGNTIYF
TRBV2	TRBJ1-2	CASSVTGSGYGYTF
TRBV7-9	TRBJ2-1	CASSSGTGGYNEQFF
TRBV18	TRBJ2-1	CASSRGTSGDSYNEQFF
TRBV3-1/TRBV3-2	TRBJ2-1	CASSQDLAKYNEQFF
TRBV4-1	TRBJ2-5	CASSQTRYQETQYF
TRBV3-1/TRBV3-2	TRBJ1-2	CASSQEGLDGYTF
TRBV18	TRBJ2-7	CASSPPGVYEQYF
TRBV6-6	TRBJ2-6	CASSSGTDSGANVLTF
TRBV19	TRBJ1-2	CASSIWVGDGYTF
TRBV5-5	TRBJ1-3	CASSQRQGVGNTIYF
TRBV27	TRBJ2-7	CASSKSGTATIYEQYF
TRBV5-1	TRBJ1-2	CASSLERSSYGYTF
TRBV6-5	TRBJ1-2	CARSPGTGFGYTF
TRBV14	TRBJ2-2	CASSPSPAGGNTGELFF
TRBV24-1	TRBJ2-5	CATSAPGGDETQYF
TRBV3-1/TRBV3-2	TRBJ2-7	CASTSEGQGEYF
TRBV6-2/TRBV6-3	TRBJ2-7	CASSYMDRVKDEQYF
TRBV12-3/TRBV12-4	TRBJ1-2	CASSPGDFYGYTF
TRBV11-2	TRBJ1-5	CASSLFYRGRIDQPQHF
TRBV28	TRBJ1-2	CASSFPTGTGNFHGYTF
TRBV5-1	TRBJ2-7	CASSPDFAGFLEQYF
TRBV7-9	TRBJ1-2	CASSRTGDYGYTF
TRBV11-2	TRBJ1-2	CATRDRTYGYTF
TRBV30	TRBJ1-1	CACLLTGVNTEAFF
TRBV20-1	TRBJ2-7	CSASSGDPSYEQYF
TRBV9	TRBJ1-2	CASSEQGANYGYTF
TRBV5-1	TRBJ2-1	CASSLVGAEQFF
TRBV10-3	TRBJ2-5	CAISEGREETQYF
TRBV19	TRBJ1-1	CASTVDSYTEAFF
TRBV23-1	TRBJ1-2	CASSPKKGDRGNYGYTF
TRBV9	TRBJ1-2	CASSVTGAGYTF
TRBV7-9	TRBJ1-1	CASSYMIQGEAFF
TRBV30	TRBJ1-5	CAWSPYYAAETVF
TRBV6-5	TRBJ1-2	CASSRVAGPDGYTF
TRBV5-4	TRBJ2-5	CASSYGQAQETQYF
TRBV6-5	TRBJ1-2	CASRPSGTGGGGYTF